The subject of this entry is one T cell receptor beta chain. This CDR3 contains 16 residues. Germline CDR1 is GTSNPN and CDR2 is SVGIG (reference sequence). Trimming stripped 0 bases from V and 2 bases from J, with 14 bases between. This sample was taken from a study of blood T cell repertoires in COVID-19. About the research overall: COVID-19 samples, acute and convalescent, were from the United States, Italy and Spain. PBMCs, B-cell-depleted T cells, or T cells provided the cDNA or gDNA that made up the material.

In the source study's methods: Estimation of nucleated cell counts relied on the amplification of reference gene primers. The repertoire was sequenced with immunoSEQ multiplex PCR; TCRdb's copy has only in-frame clones and lacks some. V, J and clone size derive from that table, while D and trimming were established from the DNA sequence. The sample yields more than 300,000 clones, under 95% seen once. The receptor was derived from a woman aged 18-29 years who had recovered from COVID-19. The specimen sequenced was peripheral blood. The chain couples TRBV30 to TRBJ1-5; D is perhaps TRBD1 (6 bases). The DNA for the CDR3 is TGTGCCTGGAGTGTGGGGGGGGCGATTGGCAATCAGCCCCAGCATTTT. It yields the protein CAWSVGGAIGNQPQHF.